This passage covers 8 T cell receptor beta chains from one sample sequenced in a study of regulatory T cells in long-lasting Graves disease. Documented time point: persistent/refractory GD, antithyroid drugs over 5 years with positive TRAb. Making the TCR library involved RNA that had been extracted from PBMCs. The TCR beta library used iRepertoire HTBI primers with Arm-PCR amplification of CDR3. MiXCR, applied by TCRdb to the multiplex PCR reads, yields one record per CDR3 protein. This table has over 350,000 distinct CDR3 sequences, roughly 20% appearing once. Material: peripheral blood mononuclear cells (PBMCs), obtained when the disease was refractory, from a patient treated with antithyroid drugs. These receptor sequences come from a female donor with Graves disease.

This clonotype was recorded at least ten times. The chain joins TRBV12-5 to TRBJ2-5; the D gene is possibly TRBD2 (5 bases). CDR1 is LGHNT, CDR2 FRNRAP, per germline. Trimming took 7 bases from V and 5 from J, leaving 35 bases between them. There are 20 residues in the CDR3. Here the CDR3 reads CASEPSPRGDPQKIWETQYF. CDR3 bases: TGTGCTAGTGAACCATCACCCCGGGGAGATCCCCAAAAGATATGGGAGACCCAGTACTTC.

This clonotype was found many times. The CDR3 DNA reads TGTGCCAGCAGCCAAGATAGAGAAGCGGCCCAAGAGACCCAGTACTTC. Amino acids: CASSQDREAAQETQYF. The J gene is TRBJ2-5, the V gene TRBV3-1; TRBD2 is a possible D gene (5 bases). There are 16 residues in the CDR3. Per germline, CDR1 LGHDT and CDR2 YNNKEL (reference sequence). V was shortened by 0 bases and J by 1 base, with 12 bases between the two germline ends.

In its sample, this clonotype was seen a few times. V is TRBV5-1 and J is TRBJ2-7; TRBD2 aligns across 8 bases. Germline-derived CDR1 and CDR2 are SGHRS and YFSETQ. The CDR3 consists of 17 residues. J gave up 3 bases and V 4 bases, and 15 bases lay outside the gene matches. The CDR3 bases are TGCGCCAGCAGCCCCGCGGGAGGAGCTCGGGCCTTCTACGAGCAGTACTTC. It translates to CASSPAGGARAFYEQYF.

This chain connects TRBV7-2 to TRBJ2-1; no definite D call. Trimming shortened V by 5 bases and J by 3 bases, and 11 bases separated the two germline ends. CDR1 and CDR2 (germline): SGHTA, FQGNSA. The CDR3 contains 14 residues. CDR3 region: CASSPDPYYNEQFF. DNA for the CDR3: TGTGCCAGCAGCCCAGACCCTTACTACAATGAGCAGTTCTTC. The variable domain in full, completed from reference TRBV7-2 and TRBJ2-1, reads GAGVSQSPSNKVTEKGKDVELRCDPISGHTALYWYRQSLGQGLEFLIYFQGNSAPDKSGLPSDRFSAERTGGSVSTLTIQRTQQEDSAVYLCASSPDPYYNEQFFGPGTRLTVL.

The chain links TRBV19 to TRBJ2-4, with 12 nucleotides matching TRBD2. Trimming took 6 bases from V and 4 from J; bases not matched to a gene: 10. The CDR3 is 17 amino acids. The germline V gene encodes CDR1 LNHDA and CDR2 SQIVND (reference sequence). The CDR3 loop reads CASSGLAGQGEKNIQYF. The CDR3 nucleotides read TGTGCCAGTAGCGGACTAGCGGGACAAGGGGAGAAAAACATTCAGTACTTC. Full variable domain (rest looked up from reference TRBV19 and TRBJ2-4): DGGITQSPKYLFRKEGQNVTLSCEQNLNHDAMYWYRQDPGQGLRLIYYSQIVNDFQKGDIAEGYSVSREKKESFPLTVTSAQKNPTAFYLCASSGLAGQGEKNIQYFGAGTRLSVL.

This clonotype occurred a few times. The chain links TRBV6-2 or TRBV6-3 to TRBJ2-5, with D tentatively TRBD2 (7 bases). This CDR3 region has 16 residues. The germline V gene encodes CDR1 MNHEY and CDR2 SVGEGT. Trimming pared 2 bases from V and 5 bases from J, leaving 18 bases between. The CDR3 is CASSYAGTTRGETQYF. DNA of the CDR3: TGTGCCAGCAGTTACGCAGGGACTACGAGGGGGGAGACCCAGTACTTC.

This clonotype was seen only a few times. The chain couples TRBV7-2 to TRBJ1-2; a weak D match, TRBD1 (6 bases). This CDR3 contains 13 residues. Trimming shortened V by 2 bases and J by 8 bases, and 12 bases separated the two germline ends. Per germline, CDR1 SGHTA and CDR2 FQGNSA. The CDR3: CASSLYRVEGYTF. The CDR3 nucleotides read TGTGCCAGCAGCTTATACAGGGTTGAGGGCTACACCTTC.

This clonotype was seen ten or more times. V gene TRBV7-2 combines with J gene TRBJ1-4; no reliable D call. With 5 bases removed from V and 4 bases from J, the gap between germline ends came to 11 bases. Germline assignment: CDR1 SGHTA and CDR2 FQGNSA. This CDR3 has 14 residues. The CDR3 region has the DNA TGTGCCAGCAGCCATGAGAGCCGTAATGAAAAACTGTTTTTT. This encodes CASSHESRNEKLFF.